What follows are 16 T cell receptor beta chains derived from one specimen sequenced in a study of blood T cell repertoires in COVID-19 (dated by TCRdb to about 2020). Library generation was performed with the immunoSEQ multiplex PCR assay. TCRdb obtained this table from immuneACCESS and retained in-frame rearrangements with V and J assigned. These tables miss some clones; where compared with another copy, unresolved V genes account for less than half of the shortfall, and the remainder is unexplained. This sample is represented by a few hundred thousand clones; around nine tenths of them were singletons. More than 2.5% of the sample is taken by the ten largest. The sample was peripheral blood. These receptors were obtained from a man aged 55 to 70 with acute or convalescent COVID-19.

The sample holds a few counts of this clone. The chain joins TRBV18 to TRBJ1-2; D is possibly TRBD1 (6 bases). Trimming cost V 2 bases and J 10 bases, with 23 bases left between them. CDR1 and CDR2 from the germline V gene are KGHSH and LQKENI. This CDR3 is 16 amino acids long. Written as DNA, the CDR3 is TGTGCCAGCTCACCATTGTCCGGGACACAGTTCTTACACTACACCTTC. This sequence encodes CASSPLSGTQFLHYTF.

V and J are TRBV7-2 and TRBJ2-1; TRBD1 matches at 7 bases. The CDR3 is made up of 14 amino acids. Germline lookup yields CDR1 SGHTA and CDR2 FQGNSA. Losses at the gene ends were 1 base for V and 9 bases for J; bases not matched to a gene: 6. Written as DNA, the CDR3 is TGTGCCAGCAGCTTAGAGACAGGGAAAAGTGAGCAGTTCTTC. Translating gives CASSLETGKSEQFF.

This sequence joins TRBV4-2 and TRBJ2-4, with D maybe TRBD1 (7 bases). Per the germline V gene, CDR1 is LGHNA and CDR2 is YNFKEQ. With 5 bases removed from V and 0 bases from J, the gap between germline ends came to 14 bases. The CDR3 is made up of 16 amino acids. The CDR3 here is CASSDRQGLAKNIQYF. CDR3 in DNA: TGTGCCAGCAGCGACCGACAGGGACTAGCCAAAAACATTCAGTACTTC.

The genes are TRBV5-5 and TRBJ2-7; 8 nucleotides line up with TRBD1. The CDR3 covers 15 residues. V dropped 3 bases and J dropped 2; count of bases not matched to a gene: 7. Germline lookup yields CDR1 SGHKS and CDR2 YYEKEE (reference sequence). The CDR3 nucleotides read TGTGCCAGCAGCTCCGCAGGGGGCCTTCCCTACGAGCAGTACTTC. Amino acids: CASSSAGGLPYEQYF. The entire variable domain, with the rest obtained from reference TRBV5-5 and TRBJ2-7, is as follows: DAGVTQSPTHLIKTRGQQVTLRCSPISGHKSVSWYQQVLGQGPQFIFQYYEKEERGRGNFPDRFSARQFPNYSSELNVNALLLGDSALYLCASSSAGGLPYEQYFGPGTRLTVT.

This chain links TRBV5-1 with TRBJ2-7, with D possibly matching TRBD2 (5 bases). The CDR3 is 16 amino acids. The ends were cut back, 0 bases at V and 0 bases at J, with 13 bases in the middle. Germline values: CDR1 SGHRS, CDR2 YFSETQ. The CDR3 reads CASSLGFSVSSYEQYF. For the CDR3, the DNA is TGCGCCAGCAGCTTGGGCTTTAGCGTGAGCTCCTACGAGCAGTACTTC.

The chain couples TRBV7-9 to TRBJ1-3; no reliable D call. This CDR3 comprises 15 residues. Germline lookup yields CDR1 SEHNR and CDR2 FQNEAQ (reference sequence). V dropped 6 bases and J dropped 2 bases, with 14 bases sitting between them. In DNA, the CDR3 is TGTGCCAGCAGACCGAGCGAGGGTCCTGGAAACACCATATATTTT. Its protein is CASRPSEGPGNTIYF. Complete variable domain (other parts from reference TRBV7-9 and TRBJ1-3): DTGVSQNPRHKITKRGQNVTFRCDPISEHNRLYWYRQTLGQGPEFLTYFQNEAQLEKSRLLSDRFSAERPKGSFSTLEIQRTEQGDSAMYLCASRPSEGPGNTIYFGEGSWLTVV.

The rearrangement joins TRBV19 to TRBJ2-1; possibly TRBD1 for D (6 bases). The CDR3 totals 14 residues. The V end lost 7 bases, the J end lost 0 bases, and 10 bases lay between the germline ends. From germline, CDR1 is LNHDA and CDR2 SQIVND (reference sequence). Written as DNA, the CDR3 is TGTGCCAGTAACACAGGGACCTCCTACAATGAGCAGTTCTTC. Translated: CASNTGTSYNEQFF.

The chain uses TRBV2 and TRBJ2-7; D may be TRBD1 (7 bases). V shed 6 bases and J shed 0 bases, with 24 bases lying between them. Germline CDR1 SNHLY, CDR2 FYNNEI. This CDR3 spans 18 amino acids. The chain's CDR3 is CASSLRGANAQSSYEQYF. The CDR3 region has the DNA TGTGCCAGCAGCCTCAGGGGGGCAAATGCCCAAAGCTCCTACGAGCAGTACTTC. The variable domain in full, completed from reference TRBV2 and TRBJ2-7, reads EPEVTQTPSHQVTQMGQEVILRCVPISNHLYFYWYRQILGQKVEFLVSFYNNEISEKSEIFDDQFSVERPDGSNFTLKIRSTKLEDSAMYFCASSLRGANAQSSYEQYFGPGTRLTVT.

This chain uses TRBV7-2 with TRBJ2-2; 7 nucleotides align to TRBD1. The CDR3 extends over 15 amino acids. Per the germline V gene, CDR1 is SGHTA and CDR2 is FQGNSA. V was clipped by 1 base and J by 6 bases; unmatched bases: 5. In nucleotides, the CDR3 is TGTGCCAGCAGCTTAGAGATCGACAGGGCCGGGGAGCTGTTTTTT. Protein sequence: CASSLEIDRAGELFF. Together with reference TRBV7-2 and TRBJ2-2, the CDR3 gives the full variable domain: GAGVSQSPSNKVTEKGKDVELRCDPISGHTALYWYRQSLGQGLEFLIYFQGNSAPDKSGLPSDRFSAERTGGSVSTLTIQRTQQEDSAVYLCASSLEIDRAGELFFGEGSRLTVL.

In DNA, the CDR3 is TGTGCCAGCAGCCCAGGACAGGGAAACGAGCAGTACTTC. Residues: CASSPGQGNEQYF. V usage is TRBV11-2 and J usage is TRBJ2-7; 8 bases align to TRBD1. The CDR3 covers 13 residues. From germline, CDR1 is SGHAT and CDR2 FQNNGV. V gave up 5 bases and J gave up 5 bases; unmatched junction bases: 5.

The chain links TRBV7-2 to TRBJ1-2; D not resolved. Germline values: CDR1 SGHTA, CDR2 FQGNSA. The CDR3 is made up of 13 amino acids. V lost 3 bases to trimming and J lost 4 bases, with 9 bases between them. CDR3 in amino acids: CASSFTGIYGYTF. The CDR3 coding sequence is TGTGCCAGCAGCTTTACGGGGATCTATGGCTACACCTTC.

This rearrangement joins TRBV30 to TRBJ1-6, with a weak D call TRBD1 (6 bases). The CDR3 runs to 17 residues. V lost 0 bases and J 4 bases, leaving 16 bases between the germline ends. Germline CDR1 GTSNPN, CDR2 SVGIG (reference sequence). In DNA, the CDR3 is TGTGCCTGGAGTGTACGGGGGGCGCCAAGGTATAATTCACCCCTCCACTTT. Amino acid sequence: CAWSVRGAPRYNSPLHF.

This clone was found once. This chain joins TRBV7-9 and TRBJ2-7; maybe TRBD2 (7 bases). The V gene's germline CDR1 is SEHNR and CDR2 FQNEAQ (reference sequence). CDR3 length: 13 residues. With 5 bases removed from V and 4 bases from J, the gap between germline ends came to 12 bases. The CDR3 is CASSRGAGYEQYF. In nucleotides, the CDR3 is TGTGCCAGCAGCCGGGGGGCAGGGTACGAGCAGTACTTC.

With regard to this clone: Germline is not matched at one junction end, which may reflect a read error. The CDR3 nucleotides read TGCGCCGGCAGCGGGAGCGCTCTCTCCTACAATGAGCAGTTCTTC. Its translation: CAGSGSALSYNEQFF. The rearrangement uses TRBV5-1 and TRBJ2-1, with 8 bases aligning to TRBD2. Per germline, CDR1 SGHRS and CDR2 YFSETQ. There are 15 residues in the CDR3.

The chain links TRBV5-4 to TRBJ2-5; D is unclear. V lost 4 bases, J lost 5 bases, and 12 bases lay in between. Germline CDR1 is SGHNT and CDR2 is YYREEE (reference sequence). The CDR3 covers 13 residues. The CDR3, as DNA: TGTGCCAGCAGCCTGTCGAACCGGGAGACCCAGTACTTC. It translates to CASSLSNRETQYF.

The chain uses TRBV5-1 and TRBJ2-7; 8 bases match TRBD2. This CDR3 region has 14 residues. Trimming took 4 bases from V and 2 from J; bases not matched to a gene: 5. Germline CDR1 is SGHRS and CDR2 is YFSETQ. CDR3 in amino acids: CASSLSSGAYEQYF. The CDR3 DNA sequence: TGCGCCAGCAGCCTGAGTAGCGGGGCCTACGAGCAGTACTTC. Full variable domain (rest looked up from reference TRBV5-1 and TRBJ2-7): KAGVTQTPRYLIKTRGQQVTLSCSPISGHRSVSWYQQTPGQGLQFLFEYFSETQRNKGNFPGRFSGRQFSNSRSEMNVSTLELGDSALYLCASSLSSGAYEQYFGPGTRLTVT.